This TCR beta chain is from a study of blood T cells in healthy people across ages. The table lists this clonotype with a few counts. Together with a sample-barcoded 5' primer, a J-beta primer mix was included in a second PCR lasting about 6 to 11 cycles. TCRdb re-analysed the 5' RACE reads in MiXCR, keeping a single row per CDR3 protein. Of hundreds of thousands of distinct CDR3 sequences in the sample, 49% are singletons; the top ten hold around a third. The V and J ends lost 5 bases and 3 bases respectively, with 11 bases between them. Germline V gene data show CDR1 as SGHTA and CDR2 as FQGTGA. The length of the CDR3 is 14 residues.

The material sequenced was blood. The TCR comes from a woman aged 60-70 years in good health. This chain joins TRBV7-3 and TRBJ2-1, with D perhaps TRBD2 (6 bases). CDR3 nucleotide sequence: TGTGCCAGCAGCCCGACTAGTGGCTACAATGAGCAGTTCTTC. This encodes CASSPTSGYNEQFF.